These 2 T cell receptor beta chains originate from one sample sequenced in a study of shared clonotypes between healthy human individuals. Naivety among CD8 cells was defined by CD45RO negativity and positive CCR7 selection, thereby excluding terminally differentiated effector memory CD45RA+ cells. Some clones are missing from TCRdb's copy, which holds only in-frame ones; the method was immunoSEQ multiplex PCR. The profile shows about 2 million clones, about 95% of them singletons. Sequencing was done on a sample of naive CD8+ T cells sorted from blood. The receptors originated from a man between 18 and 35 years old in good health.

This clone was detected only once. The chain links TRBV7-9 to TRBJ2-7, with 9 bases fitting TRBD2. Germline V lookup: CDR1 SEHNR, CDR2 FQNEAQ (reference sequence). The CDR3 consists of 13 residues. Trimming removed 6 bases from V and 1 base from J; junction bases left unmatched: 1. The CDR3: CASRRGGSYEQYF. The CDR3 coding sequence is TGTGCCAGCAGGCGGGGGGGATCCTACGAGCAGTACTTC.

This clone was counted once. The chain joins TRBV5-8 to TRBJ2-7; 9 bases line up with TRBD2. J was trimmed by 3 bases and V by 4 bases; bases with no gene match: 8. Germline V CDR1 and CDR2: SGHTS, YDEGEE. CDR3 length: 15 residues. The chain's CDR3 is CASSPFSGGLYEQYF. CDR3 sequence (DNA): TGTGCCAGCAGCCCCTTCAGCGGGGGGCTCTACGAGCAGTACTTC.